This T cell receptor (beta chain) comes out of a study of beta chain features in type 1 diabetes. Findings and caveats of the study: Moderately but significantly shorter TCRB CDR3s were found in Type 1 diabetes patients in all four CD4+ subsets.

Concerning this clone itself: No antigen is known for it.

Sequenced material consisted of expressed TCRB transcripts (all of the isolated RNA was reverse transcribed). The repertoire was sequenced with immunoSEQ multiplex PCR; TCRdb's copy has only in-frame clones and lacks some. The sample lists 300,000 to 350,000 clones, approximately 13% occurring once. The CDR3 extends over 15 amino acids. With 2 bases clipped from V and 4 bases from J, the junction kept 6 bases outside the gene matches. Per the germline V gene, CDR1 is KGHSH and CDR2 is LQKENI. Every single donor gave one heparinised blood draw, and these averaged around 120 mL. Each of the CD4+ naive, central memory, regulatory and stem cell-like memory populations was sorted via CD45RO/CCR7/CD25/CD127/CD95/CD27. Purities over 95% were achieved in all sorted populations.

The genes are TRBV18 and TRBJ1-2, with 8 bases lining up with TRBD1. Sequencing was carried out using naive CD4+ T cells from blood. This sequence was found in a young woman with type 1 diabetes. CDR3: CASSPGRTGLYGYTF. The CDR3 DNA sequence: TGTGCCAGCTCACCAGGCCGGACAGGGCTCTATGGCTACACCTTC.